The rows below give T cell receptor beta chains drawn from one sample of a study of regulatory T cells in long-lasting Graves disease. Each CDR3 protein is one row after TCRdb ran MiXCR on the multiplex PCR reads. The repertoire holds over 650,000 distinct CDR3 sequences, with 25% to 35% as singletons. This material consisted of peripheral blood mononuclear cells (PBMCs), taken when the disease was refractory, from a patient treated with antithyroid drugs. Receptors were obtained from a female donor with Graves disease. The CDR3 runs from the conserved cysteine through the conserved F or W. A D gene is named only where the DNA matches it firmly. Clone size appears in some rows only: once, few, many, or a class for an expanded clone.

D | size | J | V | CDR3 | DNA
- | - | TRBJ1-4 | TRBV20-1 | CRARARGLNEKLFF | TGCAGAGCTAGAGCCCGGGGGCTTAATGAAAAACTGTTTTTT
- | - | TRBJ2-7 | TRBV9 | CASSVDGSEQYF | TGTGCCAGCAGCGTAGACGGTTCCGAGCAGTACTTC
TRBD1 | - | TRBJ1-5 | TRBV28 | CASRSQTGVQPQHF | TGTGCCAGCAGATCTCAGACAGGGGTCCAGCCCCAGCATTTT
- | - | TRBJ1-4 | TRBV6-1 | CASSGGSNEKLFF | TGTGCCAGCTCTGGGGGGAGTAATGAAAAACTGTTTTTT
- | many | TRBJ1-5 | TRBV2 | CASSVGRAGQPQHF | TGTGCCAGCAGTGTAGGCAGGGCGGGTCAGCCCCAGCATTTT
- | few | TRBJ1-5 | TRBV2 | CASTREGNQPQHF | TGTGCCAGCACTCGGGAAGGGAATCAGCCCCAGCATTTT
- | few | TRBJ1-6 | TRBV2 | CASSDVQRNSPLHF | TGTGCCAGCAGTGACGTCCAGAGAAATTCACCCCTCCACTTT
- | many | TRBJ1-1 | TRBV12-3/TRBV12-4 | CASMPGNTEAFF | TGTGCCAGCATGCCGGGGAACACTGAAGCTTTCTTT
- | few | TRBJ1-1 | TRBV9 | CASSVGGFNTEAFF | TGTGCCAGCAGCGTTGGGGGATTTAACACTGAAGCTTTCTTT
TRBD1 | many | TRBJ2-5 | TRBV3-1 | CASSRGDRVQETQYF | TGTGCCAGCAGCCGAGGGGACAGGGTTCAAGAGACCCAGTACTTC
TRBD2 | - | TRBJ2-1 | TRBV5-1 | CASMSSGRVYNEQFF | TGCGCCAGCATGAGTAGCGGGAGGGTTTACAATGAGCAGTTCTTC
TRBD1 | - | TRBJ2-7 | TRBV5-1 | CASSGGPGQGHEQYF | TGCGCCAGCAGCGGTGGACCGGGACAGGGCCACGAGCAGTACTTC
TRBD1 | - | TRBJ1-6 | TRBV20-1 | CSVRSRTGRSPLHF | TGCAGTGTGAGGTCCCGGACAGGGCGTTCACCCCTCCACTTT
TRBD1 | - | TRBJ2-7 | TRBV12-3/TRBV12-4 | CASSPTPYRDRLFTYEQYF | TGTGCCAGCAGTCCAACCCCCTACCGGGACAGGTTATTTACCTACGAGCAGTACTTC
- | few | TRBJ1-1 | TRBV7-9 | CASSLERQDTEAFF | TGTGCCAGCAGCTTAGAACGACAGGACACTGAAGCTTTCTTT